This T cell receptor beta chain was sequenced for a study of cytomegalovirus exposure and HLA in healthy donors. Notes on this clone: Its antigen is as yet unknown.

Study results and caveats: The study labeled 164 TCR beta chains cytomegalovirus-associated. Productive rates of about 87% or about 30% were seen for most TCR beta V segments in an earlier analysis. Immune exposure was documented only through CMV serostatus.

Amplification used 60 Vbeta primers and 13 Jbeta primers. Profiling relied on immunoSEQ multiplex PCR, and the TCRdb table lists in-frame clones only, not all of them. The sample comprises approximately 220,000 clones, more than 60% of which are singletons, and 0.2% to 0.25% rests with the top ten. This CDR3 region has 17 residues. Trimming stripped 0 bases from V and 3 bases from J, with 12 bases between. Germline CDR1 LNHNV, CDR2 YYDKDF (reference sequence). This receptor was taken from a girl under 10 years old in good health and CMV-seronegative. The sequenced sample was PBMCs. The J gene is TRBJ2-6, the V gene TRBV15; maybe TRBD1 (5 bases). The CDR3 DNA reads as TGTGCCACCAGCAGAGATAATAGACAGTTTGGGGCCAACGTCCTGACTTTC. Protein: CATSRDNRQFGANVLTF.